This is a list of T cell receptor beta chains from one sample in a study of blood T cell repertoires in COVID-19. Assay used: immunoSEQ multiplex PCR; TCRdb lists only in-frame clones, some missing. The sample carries about 300,000 clones, 85% to 90% recorded once. Sequencing was done on a sample of peripheral blood. The receptors shown here come from a woman between 50 and 59 years old with COVID-19, enrolled during active disease. Both conserved end residues are part of each CDR3. D genes are given only for firm matches. Clone size, where shown, is once, few, many, or a class for clones that have expanded.

TRBJ1-1 | TRBD1 | TRBV6-5 | - | CASSRTGGTEAFF | TGTGCCAGCAGTCGGACAGGGGGCACTGAAGCTTTCTTT
TRBJ1-2 | - | TRBV5-1 | - | CASSLYQTDSGGYTF | TGCGCCAGCAGCTTATACCAGACTGATTCGGGGGGCTACACCTTC
TRBJ2-7 | TRBD1 | TRBV19 | - | CASSIGTGVPYEQYF | TGTGCCAGTAGTATCGGGACAGGGGTCCCCTACGAGCAGTACTTC
TRBJ1-1 | TRBD1 | TRBV27 | - | CASSFSQGVGSTEAFF | TGTGCCAGCAGTTTTTCGCAGGGGGTAGGTAGCACTGAAGCTTTCTTT
TRBJ2-7 | TRBD2 | TRBV18 | - | CASSPGLDFYEQYF | TGTGCCAGCTCACCGGGACTAGATTTTTACGAGCAGTACTTC
TRBJ2-3 | - | TRBV21-1 | - | CASSTSQRNTDTQYF | TGTGCCAGCAGCACCTCCCAGCGGAACACAGATACGCAGTATTTT
TRBJ1-1 | - | TRBV25-1 | - | CASTYSLNTEAFF | TGTGCCAGCACTTACAGCTTGAACACTGAAGCTTTCTTT
TRBJ2-2 | TRBD1 | TRBV6-4 | - | CATSTTGGWSGELFF | TGTGCCACCTCGACGACAGGGGGATGGTCCGGGGAGCTGTTTTTT
TRBJ1-5 | - | TRBV6-1 | few | CASSGGNRGRNQPQHF | TGTGCCAGCAGTGGTGGGAATCGGGGTCGCAATCAGCCCCAGCATTTT
TRBJ2-3 | - | TRBV18 | - | CASSPGDSATDTQYF | TGTGCCAGCTCACCTGGGGATAGCGCGACAGATACGCAGTATTTT
TRBJ2-7 | - | TRBV9 | - | CASSVDLSVSYEQYF | TGTGCCAGCAGCGTAGACCTTAGCGTCTCCTACGAGCAGTACTTC
TRBJ1-6 | - | TRBV5-6 | few | CASSSGGFQRSPLHF | TGTGCCAGCAGCTCCGGTGGTTTTCAGCGGTCACCCCTCCACTTT
TRBJ1-1 | - | TRBV12-3/TRBV12-4 | few | CASRGRDTEAFF | TGTGCCAGCAGGGGGCGCGACACTGAAGCTTTCTTT
TRBJ1-5 | - | TRBV9 | - | CASSVAQGGNQPQHF | TGTGCCAGCAGCGTAGCTCAGGGTGGCAATCAGCCCCAGCATTTT
TRBJ2-5 | - | TRBV29-1 | - | CSVAGAQETQYF | TGCAGCGTTGCGGGAGCCCAAGAGACCCAGTACTTC
TRBJ2-3 | - | TRBV10-1 | - | CASRDSNTDTQYF | TGCGCCAGCAGGGACTCCAACACAGATACGCAGTATTTT
TRBJ2-7 | TRBD2 | TRBV30 | - | CAWSVHSGRANEQYF | TGTGCCTGGAGCGTCCATAGCGGGAGGGCAAACGAGCAGTACTTC
TRBJ2-1 | - | TRBV7-2 | - | CASSSYNRGNEQFF | TGTGCCAGCAGCTCTTACAATAGGGGCAATGAGCAGTTCTTC
TRBJ2-7 | TRBD2 | TRBV7-9 | - | CASSLSSGDEQYF | TGTGCCAGCAGCTTAAGTAGCGGGGACGAGCAGTACTTC
TRBJ2-1 | - | TRBV29-1 | - | CSVRLAPRREQFF | TGCAGCGTTAGGCTAGCCCCCCGAAGGGAGCAGTTCTTC
TRBJ2-1 | - | TRBV5-4 | - | CASSFDSYNEQFF | TGTGCCAGCAGCTTCGATAGTTACAATGAGCAGTTCTTC
TRBJ2-5 | TRBD2 | TRBV7-3 | - | CASSSGTSGPETQYF | TGTGCCAGCAGCTCCGGGACTAGCGGCCCGGAGACCCAGTACTTC
TRBJ1-5 | - | TRBV18 | - | CASSPNAGNQPQHF | TGTGCCAGCTCACCAAATGCGGGAAATCAGCCCCAGCATTTT
TRBJ2-5 | TRBD2 | TRBV7-9 | - | CASSSLAGGLYQETQYF | TGTGCCAGCAGCTCTCTAGCGGGAGGCCTGTACCAAGAGACCCAGTACTTC
TRBJ2-1 | TRBD2 | TRBV24-1 | - | CATSDSGTSNLYNEQFF | TGTGCCACCAGTGACTCCGGGACTAGTAACCTCTACAATGAGCAGTTCTTC
TRBJ1-5 | TRBD1 | TRBV25-1 | - | CASSVTGGNQPQHF | TGTGCCAGCAGTGTGACAGGGGGCAACCAGCCCCAGCATTTT
TRBJ1-1 | - | TRBV2 | - | CASRQNLDTEAFF | TGTGCCAGCCGCCAAAACTTGGACACTGAAGCTTTCTTT
TRBJ2-5 | - | TRBV5-4 | - | CASSLFADWETQYF | TGTGCCAGCAGCTTGTTTGCCGACTGGGAGACCCAGTACTTC
TRBJ1-2 | - | TRBV24-1 | - | CATYWGASTNYGYTF | TGTGCCACCTATTGGGGAGCCTCTACGAACTATGGCTACACCTTC
TRBJ1-1 | - | TRBV24-1 | - | CATSDFLGLRAFF | TGTGCCACCAGTGATTTCTTGGGACTAAGGGCTTTCTTT
TRBJ2-2 | - | TRBV13 | - | CASKRLNTGELFF | TGTGCCAGCAAGAGACTTAACACCGGGGAGCTGTTTTTT
TRBJ2-3 | TRBD1 | TRBV6-5 | once | CASTWDSFTDTQYF | TGTGCCAGCACGTGGGACAGCTTCACAGATACGCAGTATTTT
TRBJ1-1 | TRBD1 | TRBV11-2 | - | CASSLRGTGQIEAFF | TGTGCCAGCAGCTTAAGAGGGACAGGCCAAATTGAAGCTTTCTTT
TRBJ2-7 | TRBD1 | TRBV12-5 | - | CASGLVLGDSPYEQYF | TGTGCTAGTGGTTTGGTACTGGGGGACAGTCCCTACGAGCAGTACTTC
TRBJ1-1 | TRBD1 | TRBV18 | - | CASSSTGPPLIF | TGTGCCAGCTCATCGACAGGGCCGCCGTTAATCTTT
TRBJ1-1 | - | TRBV10-3 | - | CAISGDSAAFF | TGTGCCATCAGTGGTGACAGTGCAGCTTTCTTT
TRBJ1-2 | - | TRBV24-1 | - | CATSDSPTGRYGYTF | TGTGCCACCAGTGACTCCCCAACAGGGCGCTATGGCTACACCTTC
TRBJ2-1 | - | TRBV4-2 | - | CASSQYTAGTYNEQFF | TGTGCCAGCAGCCAATACACGGCAGGAACCTACAATGAGCAGTTCTTC
TRBJ2-3 | - | TRBV5-4 | - | CASRGGGRGTDTQYF | TGTGCCAGCAGGGGGGGCGGGAGAGGCACAGATACGCAGTATTTT
TRBJ2-7 | TRBD2 | TRBV10-2 | - | CASSAGTSAYEQYF | TGCGCCAGCAGTGCCGGGACTAGCGCCTACGAGCAGTACTTC